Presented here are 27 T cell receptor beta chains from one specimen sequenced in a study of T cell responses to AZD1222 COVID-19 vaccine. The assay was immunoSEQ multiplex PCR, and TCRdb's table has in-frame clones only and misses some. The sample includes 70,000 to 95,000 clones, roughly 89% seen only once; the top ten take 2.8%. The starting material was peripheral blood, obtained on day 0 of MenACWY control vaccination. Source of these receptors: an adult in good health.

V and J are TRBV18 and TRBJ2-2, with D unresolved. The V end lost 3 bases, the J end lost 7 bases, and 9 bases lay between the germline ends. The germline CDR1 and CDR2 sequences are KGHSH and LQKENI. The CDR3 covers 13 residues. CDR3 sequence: CASSPARSGELFF. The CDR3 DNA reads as TGTGCCAGCTCACCGGCGAGGAGCGGGGAGCTGTTTTTT.

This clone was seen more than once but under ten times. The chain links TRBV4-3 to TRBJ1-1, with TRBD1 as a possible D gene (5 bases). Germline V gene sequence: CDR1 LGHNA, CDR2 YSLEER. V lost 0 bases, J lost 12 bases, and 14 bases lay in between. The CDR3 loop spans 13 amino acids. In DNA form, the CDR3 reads TGCGCCAGCAGCCAAGATAGAAAGGGGCGGCCTTTCTTT. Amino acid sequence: CASSQDRKGRPFF.

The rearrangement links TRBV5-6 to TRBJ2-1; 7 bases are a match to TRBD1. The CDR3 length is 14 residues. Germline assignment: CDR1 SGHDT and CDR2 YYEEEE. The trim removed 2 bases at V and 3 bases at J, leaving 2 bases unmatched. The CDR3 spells CASSLNRGYNEQFF. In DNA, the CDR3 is TGTGCCAGCAGCTTAAACAGGGGCTACAATGAGCAGTTCTTC.

In DNA form, the CDR3 reads TGTGCCAGCAGCTCACTTACACCCCGGACGGAAGCGAACACCGGGGAGCTGTTTTTT. Amino acid sequence: CASSSLTPRTEANTGELFF. This chain uses TRBV13 with TRBJ2-2; the D is unclear. This CDR3 has 19 residues. The germline V and J ends were trimmed by 4 bases and 0 bases, with 21 bases remaining between them. Germline loops: CDR1 PRHDT, CDR2 FYEKMQ (reference sequence).

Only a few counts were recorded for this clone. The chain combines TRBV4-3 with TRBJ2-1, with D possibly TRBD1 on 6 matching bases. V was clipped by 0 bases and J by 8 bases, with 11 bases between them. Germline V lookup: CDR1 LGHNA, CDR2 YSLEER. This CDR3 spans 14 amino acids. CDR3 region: CASSQDWDTYEQFF. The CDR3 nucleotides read TGCGCCAGCAGCCAAGATTGGGACACCTATGAGCAGTTCTTC.

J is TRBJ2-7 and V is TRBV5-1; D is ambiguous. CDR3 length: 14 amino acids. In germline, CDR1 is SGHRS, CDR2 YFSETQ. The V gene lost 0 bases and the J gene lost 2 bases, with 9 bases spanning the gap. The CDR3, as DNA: TGCGCCAGCAGCTTGGATGGCCAAACCTACGAGCAGTACTTC. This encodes CASSLDGQTYEQYF.

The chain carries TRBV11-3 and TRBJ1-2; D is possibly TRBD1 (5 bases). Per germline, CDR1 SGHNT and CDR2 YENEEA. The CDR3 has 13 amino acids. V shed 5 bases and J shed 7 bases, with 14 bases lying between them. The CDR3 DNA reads TGTGCCAGCAGCCCGGGGACGGTTAGTGGCTACACCTTC. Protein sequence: CASSPGTVSGYTF.

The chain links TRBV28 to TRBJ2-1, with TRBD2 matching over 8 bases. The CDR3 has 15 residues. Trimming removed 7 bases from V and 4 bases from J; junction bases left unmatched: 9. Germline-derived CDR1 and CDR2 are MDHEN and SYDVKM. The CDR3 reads CASTFAGGGYNEQFF. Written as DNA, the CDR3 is TGTGCCAGCACCTTTGCGGGCGGGGGGTACAATGAGCAGTTCTTC.

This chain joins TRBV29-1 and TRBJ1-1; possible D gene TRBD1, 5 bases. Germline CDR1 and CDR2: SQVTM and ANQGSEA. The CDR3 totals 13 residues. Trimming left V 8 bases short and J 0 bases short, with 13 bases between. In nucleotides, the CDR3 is TGCAGCACTTTGGGACTGATGAACACTGAAGCTTTCTTT. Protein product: CSTLGLMNTEAFF.

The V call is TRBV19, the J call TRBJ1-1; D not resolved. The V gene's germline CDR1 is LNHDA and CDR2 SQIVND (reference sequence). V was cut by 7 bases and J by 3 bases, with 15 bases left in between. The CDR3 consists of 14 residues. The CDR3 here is CASIRTRGDTEAFF. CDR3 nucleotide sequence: TGTGCCAGTATCCGAACCCGGGGTGACACTGAAGCTTTCTTT.

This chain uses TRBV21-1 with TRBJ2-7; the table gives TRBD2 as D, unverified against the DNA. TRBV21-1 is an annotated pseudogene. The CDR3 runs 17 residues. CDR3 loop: CASSKKGRGEKPYEQYF. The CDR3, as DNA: TGTGCCAGCAGCAAAAAAGGGAGGGGAGAGAAACCCTACGAGCAGTACTTC.

The chain's CDR3 is CASSRTTAGLLTQYF. CDR3 DNA: TGTGCCAGCAGCCGGACAACGGCGGGACTGTTGACCCAGTACTTC. The chain uses TRBV7-2 and TRBJ2-5; a weak D match, TRBD2 (6 bases). Trimming took 5 bases from V and 7 from J, leaving 20 bases between them. The germline CDR1 and CDR2 sequences are SGHTA and FQGNSA. The CDR3 is made up of 15 amino acids.

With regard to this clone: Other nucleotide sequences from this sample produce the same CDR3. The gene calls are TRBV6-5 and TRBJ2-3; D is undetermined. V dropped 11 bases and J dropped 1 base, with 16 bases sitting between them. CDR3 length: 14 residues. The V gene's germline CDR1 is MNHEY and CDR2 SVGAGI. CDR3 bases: TGTGCCTCGCGGCGGACCGGAGGCACAGATACGCAGTATTTT. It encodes CASRRTGGTDTQYF.

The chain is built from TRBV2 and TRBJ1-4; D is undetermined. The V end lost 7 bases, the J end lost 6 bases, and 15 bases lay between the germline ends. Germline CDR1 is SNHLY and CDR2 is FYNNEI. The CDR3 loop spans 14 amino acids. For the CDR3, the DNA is TGTGCCAGCAAACCCGGACGGACGGATGAAAAACTGTTTTTT. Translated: CASKPGRTDEKLFF.

CDR3 nucleotide sequence: TGTGCCAGCAGCTTGGGGGCCTCTGGAAACACCATATATTTT. Residues: CASSLGASGNTIYF. V is TRBV11-2 and J is TRBJ1-3, with D maybe TRBD1 (6 bases). V was shortened by 3 bases and J by 0 bases, with 6 bases between the two germline ends. This CDR3 region has 14 residues. The germline gives CDR1 SGHAT, CDR2 FQNNGV.

As DNA, the CDR3 is TGTGCCAGCAGCCCGGGACAGGTCCTCTACGAGCAGTACTTC. Protein product: CASSPGQVLYEQYF. The chain couples TRBV11-1 to TRBJ2-7, with 8 nucleotides matching TRBD1. Germline loops: CDR1 SGHAT, CDR2 FQDESV (reference sequence). Losses at the gene ends were 5 bases for V and 3 bases for J; bases not matched to a gene: 6. This CDR3 has 14 residues.

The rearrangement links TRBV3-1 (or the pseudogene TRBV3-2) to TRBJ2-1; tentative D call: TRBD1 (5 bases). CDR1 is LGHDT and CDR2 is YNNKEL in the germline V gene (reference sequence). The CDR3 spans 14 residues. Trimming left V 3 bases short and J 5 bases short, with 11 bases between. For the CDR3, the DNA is TGTGCCAGCAGCCACGGTCAGGGTAACAATGAGCAGTTCTTC. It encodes CASSHGQGNNEQFF.

This chain's CDR3 is CASSMWMGGETQYF. CDR3 DNA sequence: TGTGCCAGTAGCATGTGGATGGGTGGGGAGACCCAGTACTTC. This chain links TRBV19 with TRBJ2-5, with D unclear. Looked up from germline, CDR1 is LNHDA and CDR2 is SQIVND (reference sequence). The CDR3 sequence is 14 residues long. Trimming took off 6 bases at V and 5 bases at J, with 16 bases between the two ends.

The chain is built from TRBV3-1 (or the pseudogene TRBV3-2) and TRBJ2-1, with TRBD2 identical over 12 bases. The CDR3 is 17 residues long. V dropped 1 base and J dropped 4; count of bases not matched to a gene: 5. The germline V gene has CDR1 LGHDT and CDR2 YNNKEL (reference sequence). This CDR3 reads CASSQGTSGVYYNEQFF. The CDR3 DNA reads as TGTGCCAGCAGCCAAGGGACTAGCGGGGTGTATTACAATGAGCAGTTCTTC.

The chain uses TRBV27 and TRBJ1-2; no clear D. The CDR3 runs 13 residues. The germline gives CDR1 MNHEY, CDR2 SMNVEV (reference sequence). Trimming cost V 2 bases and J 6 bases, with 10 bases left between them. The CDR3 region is CASSLGGRDGYTF. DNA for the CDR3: TGTGCCAGCAGTTTAGGAGGGAGGGATGGCTACACCTTC.

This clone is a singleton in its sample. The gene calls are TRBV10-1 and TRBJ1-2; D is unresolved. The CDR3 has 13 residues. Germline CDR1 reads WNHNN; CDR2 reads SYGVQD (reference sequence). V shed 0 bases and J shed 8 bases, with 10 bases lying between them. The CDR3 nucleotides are TGCGCCAGCAGTGAGTCGAAGCTCGGCGGCTACACCTTC. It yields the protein CASSESKLGGYTF.

The CDR3 DNA sequence: TGTGCCTGGAGAGATTTGAGCTCCTATAATTCACCCCTCCACTTT. It specifies CAWRDLSSYNSPLHF. The rearrangement joins TRBV30 to TRBJ1-6; D is undetermined. V was trimmed by 3 bases and J by 0 bases, leaving 9 bases between them. This CDR3 spans 15 amino acids. Germline values: CDR1 GTSNPN, CDR2 SVGIG (reference sequence).

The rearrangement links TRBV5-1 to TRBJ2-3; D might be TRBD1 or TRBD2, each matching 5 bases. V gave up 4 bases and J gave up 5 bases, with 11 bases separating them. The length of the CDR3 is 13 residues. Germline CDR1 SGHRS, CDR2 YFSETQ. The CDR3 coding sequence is TGCGCCAGCAGCGACGGGGCGGGAGATACGCAGTATTTT. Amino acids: CASSDGAGDTQYF.

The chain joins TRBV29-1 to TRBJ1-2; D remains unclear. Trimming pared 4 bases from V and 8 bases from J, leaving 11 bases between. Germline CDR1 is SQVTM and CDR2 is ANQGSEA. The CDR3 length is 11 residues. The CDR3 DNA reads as TGCAGCGTTGCCCCGGAGAGGGGCTACACCTTC. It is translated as CSVAPERGYTF.

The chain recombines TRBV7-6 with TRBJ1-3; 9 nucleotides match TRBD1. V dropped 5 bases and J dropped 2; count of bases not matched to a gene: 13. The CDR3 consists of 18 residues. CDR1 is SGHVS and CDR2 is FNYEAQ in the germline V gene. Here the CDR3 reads CASSERGTGLYTGNTIYF. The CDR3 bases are TGTGCCAGCAGCGAGAGAGGGACAGGGCTCTATACTGGAAACACCATATATTTT. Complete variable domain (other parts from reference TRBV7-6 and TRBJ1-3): GAGVSQSPRYKVTKRGQDVALRCDPISGHVSLYWYRQALGQGPEFLTYFNYEAQQDKSGLPNDRFSAERPEGSISTLTIQRTEQRDSAMYRCASSERGTGLYTGNTIYFGEGSWLTVV.

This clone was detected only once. CDR3: CASRNNLEPGAQETQYF. CDR3 nucleotides: TGTGCCAGCAGAAACAACCTAGAGCCGGGGGCACAAGAGACCCAGTACTTC. The genes are TRBV3-1 (or the pseudogene TRBV3-2) and TRBJ2-5; D might be TRBD1 or TRBD2, each matching 6 bases. The CDR3 extends over 17 amino acids. The ends were cut back, 6 bases at V and 2 bases at J, with 22 bases in the middle. Germline V gene lookup returns CDR1 LGHDT and CDR2 YNNKEL (reference sequence).

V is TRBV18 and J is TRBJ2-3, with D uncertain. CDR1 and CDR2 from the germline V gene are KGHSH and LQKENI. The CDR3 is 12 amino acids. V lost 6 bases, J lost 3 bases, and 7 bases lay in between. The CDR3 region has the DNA TGTGCCAGCTCCCCCGGGACAGATACGCAGTATTTT. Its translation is CASSPGTDTQYF. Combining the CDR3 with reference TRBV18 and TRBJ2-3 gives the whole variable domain NAGVMQNPRHLVRRRGQEARLRCSPMKGHSHVYWYRQLPEEGLKFMVYLQKENIIDESGMPKERFSAEFPKEGPSILRIQQVVRGDSAAYFCASSPGTDTQYFGPGTRLTVL.